Reported below is one TCR beta chain. This clone has a handful of counts. This receptor's antigen is unknown. Within one base of it there is no much larger clone, and no base qualities were kept. The sample belongs to a study of beta chain features in type 1 diabetes (dated by TCRdb to the late 2010s). General notes on the study: Mean age, gender distribution, total cell number and subset yield did not differ between patients and healthy donors. A total of roughly 100 million sorted cells were examined across all samples, and RNA yield correlated strongly with the number of cells per subset. The study compared the TCRB repertoires of sorted circulating CD4+ T cell subsets in recently diagnosed type 1 diabetes patients with those in matched healthy donors. Whereas all 30 or so donors provided naive and central memory subsets, regulatory and stem cell-like memory subsets were isolated from just 8 patients and about 8 healthy donors.

Here is what the overall study found, with its caveats: PCR might favor shorter templates, but patient and control samples were amplified and corrected together, so any skew would affect both groups equally. In all four CD4+ subsets, TCRB CDR3 length was moderately but significantly shorter in type 1 diabetes patients. Because small numbers of individuals were included in the HLA sub-analyses, any influence of HLA type on TCRB rearrangement was left unresolved. Because cDNA was sequenced instead of genomic DNA, activated cells with high expression could be over-represented, although the groups did not differ in activation or CD3 levels. At VDJ recombination sites, type 1 diabetes patients had fewer insertions and more deleted nucleotides, which implies abnormalities in thymic rearrangement. Naive, central memory and regulatory TCRB repertoires appeared to be more alike among patients than among healthy donors.

All of the isolated RNA was reverse transcribed with the High Capacity cDNA Reverse Transcription Kit, so expressed TCRB transcripts were sequenced. Deep immunoSEQ sequencing was applied to naive, central memory and regulatory T cell samples, giving an average of about 3.6 million total reads per sample. Sorted cells were lysed in RLT buffer and RNA was extracted with DNase-treated RNeasy Micro or Mini kits, depending on cell number. Each cell subset was processed separately to prevent cross-contamination, with patient and healthy donor samples processed together. The immunoSEQ multiplex PCR was used to amplify TCRB sequences from cDNA, yielding 87-bp fragments that span the CDR3 region. Sequencing of the amplicons was done on the Illumina HiSeq platform. In the original analysis: Synthetic template baselines were used to correct PCR bias computationally, reads within Hamming distance 2 were collapsed together, and singletons that could not be merged were discarded. By aligning reads against IMGT, V, D and J genes, CDR3 length, and insertions or deletions at six rearrangement sites were assigned. Within each subset, clonotype counts were normalized to sorted cell number, and only after that were true diversity and Gini coefficients computed with the tcR R package. The overlap coefficient, calculated on TCRB nucleotide sequences, was used to quantify repertoire sharing. Out-of-frame TCRB sequences from naive cells were analyzed as a proxy for the pre-selection repertoire. Held by TCRdb, this immuneACCESS table contains in-frame sequences only and omits some clones. Under half of the omission traces to an unresolved V gene where checked; the cause of the rest is unknown. V and J calls and clone size come straight from that table; D and trimming were deduced from the DNA. Here the sample has about 640,000 clones; about an eighth occur a single time. The leading ten clones occupy around 0.12% of the sample.

Each donor gave one peripheral blood draw, averaging roughly 120 mL, which was collected into heparinised tubes. A BD FACSAria II and a panel including CD45RO, CCR7, CD25, CD127, CD95 and CD27 were used to sort naive, central memory, regulatory and stem cell-like memory CD4+ T cells. Every sorted population had a purity above 95%. Right away, PBMCs were isolated by Lymphoprep density gradient centrifugation and were stained directly, with no culture step. So that batch effects would be minimized, each experiment stained and sorted samples in pairs, pairing one healthy donor with one patient. This TCR was sampled from a man in his thirties or forties with type 1 diabetes. The material sequenced was naive CD4+ T cells from blood. Explained via the paper, the cell subset or site label denotes: true naive CD4+ T cells.

The DNA reads as follows: TGCAGTGCTAGTGGCAACGATGAGCAGTTCTTC. This encodes CSASGNDEQFF. The chain is made from TRBV20-1 and TRBJ2-1; too little of a D gene remains to name it. Via the germline V gene (reference sequence), CDR1 is DFQATT and CDR2 SNEGSKA. The CDR3 covers 11 residues, taking in both the cysteine and the phenylalanine. Here the CDR3 DNA is all that survives: 33 bases in frame from base 1. Trimming costs V 3 bases and J 8 bases, and their ends lie 8 bases apart.